Listed below are T cell receptor beta chains from one sample, sequenced in a study of blood T cells in healthy people across ages. Each CDR3 protein is one row after TCRdb ran MiXCR on the 5' RACE reads. The table lists hundreds of thousands of distinct CDR3 sequences, around 50% of them singletons. The sample taken for sequencing was blood. These receptors all stem from an elderly woman in good health. CDR3s include the opening cysteine and the closing phenylalanine or tryptophan. D genes are given only for firm matches. Not every row has a clone size; where given, it reads once, few, many or a size class.

abundance: many
d_gene: -
j_gene: TRBJ2-1
v_gene: TRBV20-1
CDR3nt: TGCAGTGCTAAAGGAGCGGCGGGGGAGCAGTTCTTC
CDR3aa: CSAKGAAGEQFF

abundance: many
d_gene: TRBD2
j_gene: TRBJ2-1
v_gene: TRBV5-1
CDR3nt: TGCGCCAGCAGCCGTCCATCTAGCGGGCTAAGCTCCTACAATGAGCAGTTCTTC
CDR3aa: CASSRPSSGLSSYNEQFF

abundance: -
d_gene: -
j_gene: TRBJ2-7
v_gene: TRBV5-1
CDR3nt: TGCGCCAGCAGCTTGGGCAGGGACTGCGAGCAGTACTTC
CDR3aa: CASSLGRDCEQYF

abundance: few
d_gene: -
j_gene: TRBJ1-6
v_gene: TRBV7-2
CDR3nt: TGTGCCAGCAGCCCAGGCTACTCCCTTCGCTCCTATAATTCACCCCTCCACTTT
CDR3aa: CASSPGYSLRSYNSPLHF

abundance: -
d_gene: TRBD2
j_gene: TRBJ2-7
v_gene: TRBV20-1
CDR3nt: TGCAGTACCTTAGCGGGGACCTACTACGAGCAGTACTTC
CDR3aa: CSTLAGTYYEQYF

abundance: many
d_gene: TRBD1
j_gene: TRBJ1-2
v_gene: TRBV7-2
CDR3nt: TGTGCCAGCAGCTTCTCGGCAGGGGGGTATGGCTACACCTTC
CDR3aa: CASSFSAGGYGYTF

abundance: many
d_gene: TRBD1
j_gene: TRBJ2-5
v_gene: TRBV29-1
CDR3nt: TGCAGCACCCCTCGGGACAGTGACCAAGAGACCCAGTACTTC
CDR3aa: CSTPRDSDQETQYF

abundance: once
d_gene: -
j_gene: TRBJ2-1
v_gene: TRBV5-1
CDR3nt: TGCGCCAGCAGCGTTAACAGGGTTCTCCACAATGAGCAGTTCTTC
CDR3aa: CASSVNRVLHNEQFF

abundance: -
d_gene: TRBD1
j_gene: TRBJ1-1
v_gene: TRBV29-1
CDR3nt: TGCAGCGTGGTGACAGGGCTGAACACTGAAGCTTTCTTT
CDR3aa: CSVVTGLNTEAFF

abundance: many
d_gene: -
j_gene: TRBJ2-1
v_gene: TRBV7-8
CDR3nt: TGTGCCAGCAGCCCCACGGGACTGACAATCGTCCATGAGCAGTTCTTC
CDR3aa: CASSPTGLTIVHEQFF

abundance: -
d_gene: TRBD1
j_gene: TRBJ2-7
v_gene: TRBV10-3
CDR3nt: TGTGCCATCAGTGAGTCTCGGGACAGGGGACACGAGCAGTACTTC
CDR3aa: CAISESRDRGHEQYF

abundance: few
d_gene: TRBD2
j_gene: TRBJ2-2
v_gene: TRBV28
CDR3nt: TGTGCCAGCAGTCCCGCACTAGCGGGTACCGGGGAGCTGTTTTTT
CDR3aa: CASSPALAGTGELFF

abundance: -
d_gene: TRBD2
j_gene: TRBJ2-3
v_gene: TRBV12-3/TRBV12-4
CDR3nt: TGTGCCAGCAGTTTAGGAGGGACTAACGCAGATATGCAGTATTTT
CDR3aa: CASSLGGTNADMQYF

abundance: -
d_gene: TRBD2
j_gene: TRBJ2-5
v_gene: TRBV3-1
CDR3nt: TGTGCCAGCAGCCAAGATACCGGGACTAGCGCTCTGAAGACCCAGTACTTC
CDR3aa: CASSQDTGTSALKTQYF

abundance: -
d_gene: -
j_gene: TRBJ2-3
v_gene: TRBV30
CDR3nt: TGTGCCTGGAGTGTTGGAGATACGCAGTATTTT
CDR3aa: CAWSVGDTQYF

abundance: many
d_gene: -
j_gene: TRBJ2-7
v_gene: TRBV10-3
CDR3nt: TGTGCCATCAGTGAGCCCCCTGAGGCATCCCTCTCCTACGAGCAGTACTTC
CDR3aa: CAISEPPEASLSYEQYF

abundance: -
d_gene: -
j_gene: TRBJ2-5
v_gene: TRBV7-2
CDR3nt: TGTGCCAGCAGCCCCCAGGGAGAGCAGTACTTC
CDR3aa: CASSPQGEQYF

abundance: -
d_gene: TRBD2
j_gene: TRBJ2-5
v_gene: TRBV20-1
CDR3nt: TGCAGTGCTCATCCAAGCGGGAGTAAAGAGACCCAGTACTTC
CDR3aa: CSAHPSGSKETQYF

abundance: few
d_gene: TRBD1
j_gene: TRBJ1-2
v_gene: TRBV12-3/TRBV12-4
CDR3nt: TGTGCCAGCAGTTTAGTGGCCGGACAGGGGTCTAGTGGCTACACCTTC
CDR3aa: CASSLVAGQGSSGYTF

abundance: -
d_gene: -
j_gene: TRBJ2-2
v_gene: TRBV9
CDR3nt: TGTGCCAGCAGCGCCCCTGGTGCAGGGGATCACGGGGAGCTGTTTTTT
CDR3aa: CASSAPGAGDHGELFF

abundance: once
d_gene: TRBD2
j_gene: TRBJ2-5
v_gene: TRBV5-1
CDR3nt: TGCGCCAGCATCGCTTCTCTAGCGGGGAAAGCGACCCAGTACTTC
CDR3aa: CASIASLAGKATQYF

abundance: many
d_gene: -
j_gene: TRBJ2-1
v_gene: TRBV29-1
CDR3nt: TGCAGCGTTGTAAGTCAAAATATCGGCAATGAGCAGTTCTTC
CDR3aa: CSVVSQNIGNEQFF

abundance: -
d_gene: -
j_gene: TRBJ2-5
v_gene: TRBV7-9
CDR3nt: TGTGCCAGCGACACAGGGATCCGCCGGGAGACCCAGTACTTC
CDR3aa: CASDTGIRRETQYF

abundance: -
d_gene: -
j_gene: TRBJ1-1
v_gene: TRBV30
CDR3nt: TGTGCCTGGAGCCGGGACGCCTACACTGAAGCTTTCTTT
CDR3aa: CAWSRDAYTEAFF

abundance: many
d_gene: -
j_gene: TRBJ1-6
v_gene: TRBV27
CDR3nt: TGTGCCAGCAGTTTCAAGGGCAATTCACCCCTCCACTTT
CDR3aa: CASSFKGNSPLHF

abundance: -
d_gene: TRBD2
j_gene: TRBJ2-5
v_gene: TRBV14
CDR3nt: TGTGCCAGCAGCCAACTAGCGGGAGGCGCGACCCAGTACTTC
CDR3aa: CASSQLAGGATQYF

abundance: -
d_gene: -
j_gene: TRBJ2-5
v_gene: TRBV12-3/TRBV12-4
CDR3nt: TGTGCCAGCGGCCGCGGAAAAGAAGAGACCCAGTACTTC
CDR3aa: CASGRGKEETQYF

abundance: -
d_gene: -
j_gene: TRBJ1-3
v_gene: TRBV4-1
CDR3nt: TGCGCCAGCAGCCAACTCCAAGGGAGCTCTGGAAACACCATATATTTT
CDR3aa: CASSQLQGSSGNTIYF

abundance: many
d_gene: -
j_gene: TRBJ1-1
v_gene: TRBV28
CDR3nt: TGTGCCAGCAGTCCCGGGACTCTGGGAGTGCGCACTGAAGCTTTCTTT
CDR3aa: CASSPGTLGVRTEAFF

abundance: few
d_gene: TRBD1
j_gene: TRBJ1-4
v_gene: TRBV5-1
CDR3nt: TGCGCCAGCAGCTGGGGAGACAGGGAGGGTAATGAAAAACTGTTTTTT
CDR3aa: CASSWGDREGNEKLFF

abundance: few
d_gene: -
j_gene: TRBJ1-4
v_gene: TRBV6-5
CDR3nt: TGTGCCAGCAGTTACTCGGGTTATAATGAAAAACTGTTTTTT
CDR3aa: CASSYSGYNEKLFF

abundance: few
d_gene: -
j_gene: TRBJ1-4
v_gene: TRBV7-9
CDR3nt: TGTGCCAGCAGCCGAGGCCTTAATGAAAAACTGTTTTTT
CDR3aa: CASSRGLNEKLFF

abundance: -
d_gene: TRBD2
j_gene: TRBJ2-3
v_gene: TRBV20-1
CDR3nt: TGCAGTGCTGGACTAGCGGGAGCAGATACGCAGTATTTT
CDR3aa: CSAGLAGADTQYF

abundance: -
d_gene: TRBD2
j_gene: TRBJ2-3
v_gene: TRBV27
CDR3nt: TGTGCCAGCAGTTCTGCGACTAGCGGGAGGACAGATACGCAGTATTTT
CDR3aa: CASSSATSGRTDTQYF

abundance: -
d_gene: -
j_gene: TRBJ2-7
v_gene: TRBV7-2
CDR3nt: TGTGCCAGCAGCCCTCCCCCTTCAATCAACGAGCAGTACTTC
CDR3aa: CASSPPPSINEQYF

abundance: many
d_gene: TRBD1
j_gene: TRBJ1-4
v_gene: TRBV27
CDR3nt: TGTGCCAGCAGTTTATGGACAGGGCACGAAAAACTGTTTTTT
CDR3aa: CASSLWTGHEKLFF

abundance: -
d_gene: TRBD1
j_gene: TRBJ1-6
v_gene: TRBV2
CDR3nt: TGTGCCAGCAACAAACAGGGGGAGAATTCACCCCTCCACTTT
CDR3aa: CASNKQGENSPLHF

abundance: -
d_gene: -
j_gene: TRBJ1-4
v_gene: TRBV28
CDR3nt: TGTGCCAGCAGTCCCCTTAGCAGGGAGGTACAGCAACTGTTTTTT
CDR3aa: CASSPLSREVQQLFF

abundance: -
d_gene: -
j_gene: TRBJ1-1
v_gene: TRBV6-5
CDR3nt: TGTGCCAGCAGTGACCGGCTGAGGGCTTTCTTT
CDR3aa: CASSDRLRAFF

abundance: few
d_gene: -
j_gene: TRBJ2-2
v_gene: TRBV7-2
CDR3nt: TGTGCCAGCAGCTTAGTTCTGGGAGGGGAGCTGTTTTTT
CDR3aa: CASSLVLGGELFF

abundance: -
d_gene: TRBD1
j_gene: TRBJ2-4
v_gene: TRBV4-2
CDR3nt: TGTGCCAGCAGCCTCACAGGGACAGAGGAAAACATTCAGTACTTC
CDR3aa: CASSLTGTEENIQYF

abundance: -
d_gene: -
j_gene: TRBJ2-1
v_gene: TRBV4-3
CDR3nt: TGCGCCAGCAGCCAGAGGACATATTACAATGAGCAGTTCTTC
CDR3aa: CASSQRTYYNEQFF

abundance: many
d_gene: TRBD2
j_gene: TRBJ2-7
v_gene: TRBV20-1
CDR3nt: TGCAGTGCTAGAGATCCGACTAGCGGGAGGACCTACGAGCAGTACTTC
CDR3aa: CSARDPTSGRTYEQYF

abundance: once
d_gene: -
j_gene: TRBJ2-1
v_gene: TRBV29-1
CDR3nt: TGTAGCGTTGATATGGCGTACAGGGTCGGCACAATCGGGGAGACCCAGTTCTTC
CDR3aa: CSVDMAYRVGTIGETQFF

abundance: -
d_gene: -
j_gene: TRBJ2-5
v_gene: TRBV15
CDR3nt: TGTGCCACCAGCAGAGATGGTGGTGGAGAGACCCAGTACTTC
CDR3aa: CATSRDGGGETQYF

abundance: many
d_gene: -
j_gene: TRBJ2-7
v_gene: TRBV4-1
CDR3nt: TGCGCCAGCAGCCAAGATCGGCGACCCATGGGGGAGCAGTACTTC
CDR3aa: CASSQDRRPMGEQYF

abundance: -
d_gene: TRBD1
j_gene: TRBJ2-3
v_gene: TRBV6-1
CDR3nt: TGTGCCAGCAGGGGACCGGGACAGCGATGGGATACGCAGTATTTT
CDR3aa: CASRGPGQRWDTQYF

abundance: many
d_gene: TRBD2
j_gene: TRBJ2-1
v_gene: TRBV24-1
CDR3nt: TGTGCCACCAGTGATTTGGGGGGAGGGAGCTCCTACAATGAGCAGTTCTTC
CDR3aa: CATSDLGGGSSYNEQFF

abundance: few
d_gene: -
j_gene: TRBJ2-7
v_gene: TRBV7-9
CDR3nt: TGTGCCAGCAGCTTAGCCCGGTCTCACGAGCAGTACTTC
CDR3aa: CASSLARSHEQYF

abundance: -
d_gene: TRBD2
j_gene: TRBJ2-5
v_gene: TRBV29-1
CDR3nt: TGCAGCGGAGACGGGGGGGCCATGGAGACCCAGTACTTC
CDR3aa: CSGDGGAMETQYF

abundance: -
d_gene: TRBD1
j_gene: TRBJ2-7
v_gene: TRBV3-1
CDR3nt: TGTGCCAGCTCACTCGGGACAGAACTTTACAAGCAGTACTTC
CDR3aa: CASSLGTELYKQYF

abundance: many
d_gene: -
j_gene: TRBJ1-5
v_gene: TRBV7-2
CDR3nt: TGTGCCAGCAGCTCCAGCATTAATCAGCCCCAGCATTTT
CDR3aa: CASSSSINQPQHF

abundance: -
d_gene: -
j_gene: TRBJ1-2
v_gene: TRBV6-5
CDR3nt: TGTGTCAGCAGTTACTCTACAAGGGTTTATGGCTACACCTTC
CDR3aa: CVSSYSTRVYGYTF

abundance: few
d_gene: -
j_gene: TRBJ1-1
v_gene: TRBV2
CDR3nt: TGTGCCAGCAGTCCTCAGGGGTTCGCGGCTGAAGCTTTCTTT
CDR3aa: CASSPQGFAAEAFF

abundance: -
d_gene: TRBD1
j_gene: TRBJ2-3
v_gene: TRBV5-4
CDR3nt: TGTGCCAGCAACCCAGGGGGCCTGGCCACCACAGATACGCAGTATTTT
CDR3aa: CASNPGGLATTDTQYF

abundance: -
d_gene: -
j_gene: TRBJ2-7
v_gene: TRBV29-1
CDR3nt: TGCAGCGTGGCGGGTGGGCAGGTGGGCTACGAGCAGTACTTC
CDR3aa: CSVAGGQVGYEQYF

abundance: many
d_gene: -
j_gene: TRBJ2-3
v_gene: TRBV7-9
CDR3nt: TGTGCCAGCAGCCCCTCTGGGGCAGATACGCAGTATTTT
CDR3aa: CASSPSGADTQYF

abundance: few
d_gene: -
j_gene: TRBJ1-1
v_gene: TRBV3-1
CDR3nt: TGTGCCAGCAGCGGCAGGGGTAGGGGCACTGAAGCTTTCTTT
CDR3aa: CASSGRGRGTEAFF